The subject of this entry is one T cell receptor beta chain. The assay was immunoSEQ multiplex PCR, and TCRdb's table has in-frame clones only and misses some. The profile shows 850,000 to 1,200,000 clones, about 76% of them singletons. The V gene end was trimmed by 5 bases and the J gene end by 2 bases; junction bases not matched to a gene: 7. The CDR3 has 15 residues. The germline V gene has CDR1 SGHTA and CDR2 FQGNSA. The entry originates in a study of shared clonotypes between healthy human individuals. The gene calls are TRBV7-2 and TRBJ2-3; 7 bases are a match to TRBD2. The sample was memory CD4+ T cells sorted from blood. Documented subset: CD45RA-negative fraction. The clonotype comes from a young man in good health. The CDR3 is CASSTTGLVTDTQYF. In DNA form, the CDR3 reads TGTGCCAGCAGCACCACCGGACTAGTCACAGATACGCAGTATTTT.